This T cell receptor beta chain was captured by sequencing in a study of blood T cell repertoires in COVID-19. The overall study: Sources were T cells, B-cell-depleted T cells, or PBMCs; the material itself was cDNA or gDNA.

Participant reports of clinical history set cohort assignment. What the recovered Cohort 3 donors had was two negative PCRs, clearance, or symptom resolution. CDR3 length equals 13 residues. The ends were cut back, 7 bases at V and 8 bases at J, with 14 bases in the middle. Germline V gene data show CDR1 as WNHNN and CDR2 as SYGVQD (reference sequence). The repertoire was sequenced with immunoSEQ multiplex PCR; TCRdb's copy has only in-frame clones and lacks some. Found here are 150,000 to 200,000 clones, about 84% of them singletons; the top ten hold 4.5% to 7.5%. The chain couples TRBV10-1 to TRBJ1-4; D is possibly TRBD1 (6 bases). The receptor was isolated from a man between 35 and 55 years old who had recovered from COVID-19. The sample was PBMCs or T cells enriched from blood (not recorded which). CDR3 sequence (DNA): TGCGCCAGCAATGGACAGACTGGCGAAAAACTGTTTTTT. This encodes CASNGQTGEKLFF.